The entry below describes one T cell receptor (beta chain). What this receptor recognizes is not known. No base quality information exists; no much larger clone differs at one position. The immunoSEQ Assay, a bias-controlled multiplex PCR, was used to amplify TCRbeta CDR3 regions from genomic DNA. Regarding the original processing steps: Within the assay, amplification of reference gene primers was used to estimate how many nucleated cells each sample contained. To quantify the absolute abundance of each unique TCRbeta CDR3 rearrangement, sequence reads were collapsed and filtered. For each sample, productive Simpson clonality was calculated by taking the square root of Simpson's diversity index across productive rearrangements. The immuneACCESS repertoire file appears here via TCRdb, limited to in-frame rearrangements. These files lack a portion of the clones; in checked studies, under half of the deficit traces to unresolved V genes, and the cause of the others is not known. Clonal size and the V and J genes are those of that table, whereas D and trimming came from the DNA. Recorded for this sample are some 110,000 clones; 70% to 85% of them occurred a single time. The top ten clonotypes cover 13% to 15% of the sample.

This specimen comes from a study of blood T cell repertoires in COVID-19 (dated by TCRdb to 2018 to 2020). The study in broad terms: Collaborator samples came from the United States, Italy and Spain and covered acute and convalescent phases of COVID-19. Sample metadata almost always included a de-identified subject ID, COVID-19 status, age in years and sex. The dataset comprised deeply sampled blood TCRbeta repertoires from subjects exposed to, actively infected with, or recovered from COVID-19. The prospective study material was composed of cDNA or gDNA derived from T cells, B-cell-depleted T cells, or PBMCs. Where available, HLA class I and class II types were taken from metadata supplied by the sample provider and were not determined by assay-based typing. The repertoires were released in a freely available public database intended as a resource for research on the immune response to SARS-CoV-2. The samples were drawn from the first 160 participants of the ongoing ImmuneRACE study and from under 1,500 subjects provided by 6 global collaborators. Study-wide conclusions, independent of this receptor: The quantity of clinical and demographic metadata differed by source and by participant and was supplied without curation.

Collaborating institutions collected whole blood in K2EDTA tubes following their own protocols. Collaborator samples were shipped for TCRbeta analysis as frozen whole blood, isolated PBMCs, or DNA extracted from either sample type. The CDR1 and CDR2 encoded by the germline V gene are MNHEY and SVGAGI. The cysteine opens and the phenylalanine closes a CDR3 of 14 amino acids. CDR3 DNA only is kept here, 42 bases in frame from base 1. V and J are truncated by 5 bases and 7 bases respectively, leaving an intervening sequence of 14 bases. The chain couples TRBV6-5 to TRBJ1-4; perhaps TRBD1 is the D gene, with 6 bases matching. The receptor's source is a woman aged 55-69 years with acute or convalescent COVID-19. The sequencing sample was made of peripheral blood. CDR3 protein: CASSPGTKGEKLFF. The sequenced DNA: TGTGCCAGCAGTCCCGGGACAAAAGGTGAAAAACTGTTTTTT.